This T cell receptor beta chain was identified in a study of vaccination effects on CD4 cells after COVID-19. Study overall: Post-vaccine specimens arrived a median 72 days past the second dose. Culturing of around 1.9 million PBMC per well took place with 8.5 to 10 IU/ml IL-2 and around 10 ug/ml peptides. Broader study findings: Common cold coronaviruses were cross-recognized by only 1 of 255 vaccine-induced clones in healthy vaccinees.

The repertoire was sequenced with immunoSEQ multiplex PCR; TCRdb's copy has only in-frame clones and lacks some. This table holds 45,000 to 55,000 clones, roughly 72% found once. CDR3 length equals 15 residues. V was trimmed by 1 base and J by 4 bases, leaving 11 bases between them. Germline V CDR1 and CDR2: LGHDT, YNNKEL (reference sequence). Points on this clone: What it binds is unknown.

Following 10 days of culture, CD4+ T cells were isolated. Everyone in the study got two shots of either the BNT162b2 or mRNA-1273 vaccine. Half the medium was swapped for IL-2 medium on days 3 and 7. The receptor comes from a human donor who received a COVID-19 vaccine. J is TRBJ1-5 and V is TRBV3-1 (or the pseudogene TRBV3-2); no firm D call. Sequencing was performed on CD4+ T cells from PBMCs cultured without peptide, taken after COVID-19 vaccination. CDR3 coding DNA: TGTGCCAGCAGCCAAGGTTCCGGGGTTAATCAGCCCCAGCATTTT. Translation gives CASSQGSGVNQPQHF.